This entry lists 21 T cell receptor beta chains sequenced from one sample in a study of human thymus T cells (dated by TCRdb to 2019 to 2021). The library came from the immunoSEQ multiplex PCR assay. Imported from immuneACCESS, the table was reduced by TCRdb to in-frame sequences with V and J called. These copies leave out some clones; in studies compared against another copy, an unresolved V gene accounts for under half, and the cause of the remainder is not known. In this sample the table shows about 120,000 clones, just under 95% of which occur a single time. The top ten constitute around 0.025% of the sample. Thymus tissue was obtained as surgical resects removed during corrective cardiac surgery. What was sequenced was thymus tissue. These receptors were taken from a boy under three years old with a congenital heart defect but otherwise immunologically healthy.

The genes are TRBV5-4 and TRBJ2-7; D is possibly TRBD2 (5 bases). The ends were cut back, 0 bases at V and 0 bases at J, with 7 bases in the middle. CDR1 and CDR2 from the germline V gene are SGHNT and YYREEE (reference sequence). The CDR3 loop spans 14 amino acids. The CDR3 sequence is CASSLAGNSYEQYF. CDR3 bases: TGTGCCAGCAGCTTGGCGGGGAACTCCTACGAGCAGTACTTC.

As DNA, the CDR3 is TGTGCCAGCTCACAGTCAAGAACGTCCGGGGCCAACGTCCTGACTTTC. Its protein product is CASSQSRTSGANVLTF. The V gene is TRBV19, the J gene TRBJ2-6; D is uncertain. V was pared by 9 bases and J by 4 bases, with 19 bases between. The CDR3 has 16 amino acids. The V gene's germline CDR1 is LNHDA and CDR2 SQIVND (reference sequence).

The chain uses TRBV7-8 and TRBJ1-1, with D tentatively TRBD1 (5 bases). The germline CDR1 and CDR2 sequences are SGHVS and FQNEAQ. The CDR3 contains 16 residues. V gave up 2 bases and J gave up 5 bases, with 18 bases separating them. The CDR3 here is CASSLSAGRTGTEAFF. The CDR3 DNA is TGTGCCAGCAGCTTATCGGCGGGGCGCACTGGGACTGAAGCTTTCTTT.

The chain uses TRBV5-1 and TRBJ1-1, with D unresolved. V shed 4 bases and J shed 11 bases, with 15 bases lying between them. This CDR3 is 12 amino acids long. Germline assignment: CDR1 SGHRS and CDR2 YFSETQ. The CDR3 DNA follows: TGCGCCAGCAGCGGAATAGCTCCGGCGGCTTTCTTT. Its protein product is CASSGIAPAAFF.

The CDR3 DNA reads as TGTGCCTGGAGAGGCGCCCCTAGCACAGATACGCAGTATTTT. Encoded protein: CAWRGAPSTDTQYF. The chain links TRBV30 to TRBJ2-3; no reliable D call. CDR1 and CDR2 (germline): GTSNPN, SVGIG (reference sequence). The CDR3 consists of 14 residues. V shed 3 bases and J shed 0 bases, with 10 bases lying between them. The full variable domain, completed using reference TRBV30 and TRBJ2-3, is SQTIHQWPATLVQPVGSPLSLECTVEGTSNPNLYWYRQAAGRGLQLLFYSVGIGQISSEVPQNLSASRPQDRQFILSSKKLLLSDSGFYLCAWRGAPSTDTQYFGPGTRLTVL.

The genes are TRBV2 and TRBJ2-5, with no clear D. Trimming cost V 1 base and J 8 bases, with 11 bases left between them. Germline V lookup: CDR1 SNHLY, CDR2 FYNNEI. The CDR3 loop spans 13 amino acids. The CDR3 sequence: CASSEVLSSTQYF. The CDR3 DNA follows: TGTGCCAGCAGTGAAGTTTTGAGCTCTACCCAGTACTTC. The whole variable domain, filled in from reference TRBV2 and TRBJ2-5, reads EPEVTQTPSHQVTQMGQEVILRCVPISNHLYFYWYRQILGQKVEFLVSFYNNEISEKSEIFDDQFSVERPDGSNFTLKIRSTKLEDSAMYFCASSEVLSSTQYFGPGTRLLVL.

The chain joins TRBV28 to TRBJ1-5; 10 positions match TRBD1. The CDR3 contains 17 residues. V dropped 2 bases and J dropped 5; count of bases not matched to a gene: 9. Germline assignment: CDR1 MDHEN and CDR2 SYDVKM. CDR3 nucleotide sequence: TGTGCCAGCAGTTTACCTCCACAGGACAGGGGGGATCAGCCCCAGCATTTT. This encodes CASSLPPQDRGDQPQHF. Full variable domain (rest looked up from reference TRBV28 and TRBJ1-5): DVKVTQSSRYLVKRTGEKVFLECVQDMDHENMFWYRQDPGLGLRLIYFSYDVKMKEKGDIPEGYSVSREKKERFSLILESASTNQTSMYLCASSLPPQDRGDQPQHFGDGTRLSIL.

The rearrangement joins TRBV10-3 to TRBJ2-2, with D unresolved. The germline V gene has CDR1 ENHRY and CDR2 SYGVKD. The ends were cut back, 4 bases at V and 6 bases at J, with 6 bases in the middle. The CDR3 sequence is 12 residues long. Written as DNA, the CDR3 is TGTGCCATCAGTGGAAGTGCCGGGGAGCTGTTTTTT. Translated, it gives CAISGSAGELFF.

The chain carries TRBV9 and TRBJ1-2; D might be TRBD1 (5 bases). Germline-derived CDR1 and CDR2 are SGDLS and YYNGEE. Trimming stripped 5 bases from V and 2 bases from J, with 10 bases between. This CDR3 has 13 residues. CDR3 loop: CASRGEGNYGYTF. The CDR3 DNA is TGTGCCAGCAGGGGAGAGGGGAACTATGGCTACACCTTC.

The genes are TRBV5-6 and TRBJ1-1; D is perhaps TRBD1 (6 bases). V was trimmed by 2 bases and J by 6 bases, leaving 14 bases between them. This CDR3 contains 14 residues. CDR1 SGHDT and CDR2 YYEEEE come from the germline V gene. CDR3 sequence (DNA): TGTGCCAGCAGCTTAAGGGAACAGGGACCTGAAGCTTTCTTT. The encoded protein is CASSLREQGPEAFF.

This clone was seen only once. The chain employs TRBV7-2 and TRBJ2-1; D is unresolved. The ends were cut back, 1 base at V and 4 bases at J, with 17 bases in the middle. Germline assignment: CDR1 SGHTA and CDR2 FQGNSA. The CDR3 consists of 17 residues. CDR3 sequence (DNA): TGTGCCAGCAGCTTAGGTCGTCGGCTAATTCCTTACAATGAGCAGTTCTTC. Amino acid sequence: CASSLGRRLIPYNEQFF.

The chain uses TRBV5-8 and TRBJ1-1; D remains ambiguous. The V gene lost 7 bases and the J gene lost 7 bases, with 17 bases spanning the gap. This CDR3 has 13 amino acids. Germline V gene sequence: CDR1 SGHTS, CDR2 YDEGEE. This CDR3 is CASRPTEGGEAFF. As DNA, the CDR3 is TGTGCCAGCCGTCCAACGGAGGGTGGTGAAGCTTTCTTT. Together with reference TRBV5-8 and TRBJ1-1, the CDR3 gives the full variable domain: EAGVTQSPTHLIKTRGQQATLRCSPISGHTSVYWYQQALGLGLQFLLWYDEGEERNRGNFPPRFSGRQFPNYSSELNVNALELEDSALYLCASRPTEGGEAFFGQGTRLTVV.

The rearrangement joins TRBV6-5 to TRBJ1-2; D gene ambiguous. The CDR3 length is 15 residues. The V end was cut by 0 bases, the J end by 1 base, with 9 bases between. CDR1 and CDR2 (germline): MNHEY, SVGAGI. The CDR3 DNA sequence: TGTGCCAGCAGTTACTCGAGAGGATTTAACTATGGCTACACCTTC. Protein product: CASSYSRGFNYGYTF.

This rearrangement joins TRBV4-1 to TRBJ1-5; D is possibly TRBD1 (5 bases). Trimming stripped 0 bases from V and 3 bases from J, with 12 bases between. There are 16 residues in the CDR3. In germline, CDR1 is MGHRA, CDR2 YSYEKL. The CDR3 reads CASSQDLTDNNQPQHF. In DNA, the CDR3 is TGCGCCAGCAGCCAAGATTTAACGGACAACAATCAGCCCCAGCATTTT.

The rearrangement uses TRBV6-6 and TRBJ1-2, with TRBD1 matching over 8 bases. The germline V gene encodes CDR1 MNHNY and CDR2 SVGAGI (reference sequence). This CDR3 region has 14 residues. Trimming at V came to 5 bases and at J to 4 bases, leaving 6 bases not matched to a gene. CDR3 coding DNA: TGTGCCAGCAGTCAGGACAGGGAGGGCTATGGCTACACCTTC. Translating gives CASSQDREGYGYTF.

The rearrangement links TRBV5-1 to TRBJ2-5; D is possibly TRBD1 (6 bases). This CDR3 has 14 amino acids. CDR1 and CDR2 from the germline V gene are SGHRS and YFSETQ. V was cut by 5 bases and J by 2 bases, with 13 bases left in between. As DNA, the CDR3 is TGCGCCAGCAGTCGGGACATCCCGCAAGAGACCCAGTACTTC. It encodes CASSRDIPQETQYF.

The CDR3 sequence is CASSGRGHGYTF. CDR3 coding DNA: TGTGCCAGCAGCGGTCGGGGGCATGGCTACACCTTC. V gene TRBV5-6 combines with J gene TRBJ1-2, with D possibly matching TRBD1 (6 bases). In germline, CDR1 is SGHDT, CDR2 YYEEEE. V lost 4 bases and J lost 6, with 10 bases in between. The CDR3 length is 12 residues.

CDR3 nucleotides: TGCGCCAGCAGCTCGCTAGCGGGGGGAGATACGCAGTATTTT. Its translation is CASSSLAGGDTQYF. The chain carries TRBV5-1 and TRBJ2-3, with 11 bases lining up with TRBD2. The length of the CDR3 is 14 residues. CDR1 is SGHRS and CDR2 is YFSETQ in the germline V gene. Trimming removed 3 bases from V and 5 bases from J; junction bases left unmatched: 2. The full variable domain, with the rest looked up from reference TRBV5-1 and TRBJ2-3, is KAGVTQTPRYLIKTRGQQVTLSCSPISGHRSVSWYQQTPGQGLQFLFEYFSETQRNKGNFPGRFSGRQFSNSRSEMNVSTLELGDSALYLCASSSLAGGDTQYFGPGTRLTVL.

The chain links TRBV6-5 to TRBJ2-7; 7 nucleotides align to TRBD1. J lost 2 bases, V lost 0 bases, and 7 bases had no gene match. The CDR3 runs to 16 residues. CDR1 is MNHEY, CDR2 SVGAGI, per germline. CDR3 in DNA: TGTGCCAGCAGTTACTCATCTGGGACAGCCACCTACGAGCAGTACTTC. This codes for CASSYSSGTATYEQYF.

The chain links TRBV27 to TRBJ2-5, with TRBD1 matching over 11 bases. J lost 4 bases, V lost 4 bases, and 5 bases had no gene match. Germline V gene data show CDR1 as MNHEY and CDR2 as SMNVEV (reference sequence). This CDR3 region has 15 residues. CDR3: CASSSRTGGRETQYF. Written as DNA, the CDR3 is TGTGCCAGCAGTTCCCGGACAGGGGGCAGAGAGACCCAGTACTTC.

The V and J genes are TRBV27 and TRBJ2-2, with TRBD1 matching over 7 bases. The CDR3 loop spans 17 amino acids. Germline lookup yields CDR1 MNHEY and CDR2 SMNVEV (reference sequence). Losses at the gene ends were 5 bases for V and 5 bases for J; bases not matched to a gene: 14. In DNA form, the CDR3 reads TGTGCCAGCAGTCCTCCGACCCGACAGGGTGGAACCGGGGAGCTGTTTTTT. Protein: CASSPPTRQGGTGELFF.